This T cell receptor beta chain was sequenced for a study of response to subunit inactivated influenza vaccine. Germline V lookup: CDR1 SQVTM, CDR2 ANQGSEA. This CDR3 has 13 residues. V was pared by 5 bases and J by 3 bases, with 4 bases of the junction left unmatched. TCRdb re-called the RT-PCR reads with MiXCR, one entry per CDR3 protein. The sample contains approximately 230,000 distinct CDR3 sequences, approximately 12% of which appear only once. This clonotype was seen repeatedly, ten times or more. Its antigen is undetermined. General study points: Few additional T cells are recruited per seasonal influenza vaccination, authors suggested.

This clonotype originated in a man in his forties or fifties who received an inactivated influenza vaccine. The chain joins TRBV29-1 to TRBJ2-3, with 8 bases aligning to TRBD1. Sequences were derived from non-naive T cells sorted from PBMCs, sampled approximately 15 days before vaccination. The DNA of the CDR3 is TGCAGCGTTAGGCAGGGGGCGACAGATACGCAGTATTTT. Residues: CSVRQGATDTQYF.